Described below is a single TCR beta chain sequence and its context. The germline V gene encodes CDR1 LGHDT and CDR2 YNNKEL (reference sequence). This CDR3 is 14 amino acids long. Deletions cut 4 bases from V and 6 bases from J, with 13 bases between. Profiling relied on immunoSEQ multiplex PCR, and the TCRdb table lists in-frame clones only, not all of them. The sample lists roughly 7,400 clones; 70% to 90% were seen once. This specimen comes from a study of blood T cell repertoires in COVID-19. About the research overall: T cells, B-cell-depleted T cells, or PBMCs supplied cDNA or gDNA.

Material for sequencing was peripheral blood. The clonotype was recovered from a man aged 65-85 years with active COVID-19. The chain carries TRBV3-1 (or the pseudogene TRBV3-2) and TRBJ1-5; perhaps TRBD1 as D (6 bases). CDR3 DNA sequence: TGTGCCAGCAGCCCTACAGGGTTTGGTCAGCCCCAGCATTTT. Protein product: CASSPTGFGQPQHF.